Below, 14 T cell receptor beta chains from the same sample are listed, as sequenced in a study of vaccination and CD4 T cells after COVID-19. Treatment: roughly nine-day PBMC culture with coronavirus spike peptide pools or control peptides (ViraFEST assay). Cultured CD4+ T cell DNA was sequenced using the Oncomine TCR Beta short-read assay. One entry per CDR3 protein results from TCRdb running MiXCR on the PCR reads. The sample includes approximately 9,700 distinct CDR3 sequences, roughly 25% seen only once; the top ten take 46%. The antigens of these receptors remain unknown. The sequencing here drew on CD4+ T cells from blood, cultured in vitro, taken before SARS-CoV-2 vaccination. These TCRs come from a human donor who received a COVID-19 vaccine.

This clonotype appeared a few times. The chain is built from TRBV2 and TRBJ1-1; perhaps TRBD1 as D (6 bases). V lost 6 bases and J 0 bases, leaving 17 bases between the germline ends. CDR3 size: 16 residues. The germline CDR1 and CDR2 sequences are SNHLY and FYNNEI. CDR3 in amino acids: CASSVNRQVLNTEAFF. CDR3 nucleotide sequence: TGTGCCAGCAGCGTCAACAGACAGGTGTTGAACACTGAAGCTTTCTTT.

This clonotype was seen a few times. This rearrangement joins TRBV20-1 to TRBJ2-3; 7 nucleotides match TRBD2. CDR1 and CDR2 from the germline V gene are DFQATT and SNEGSKA (reference sequence). CDR3 length: 15 residues. V lost 3 bases, J lost 4 bases, and 10 bases stayed unmatched. The CDR3 is CSASLGTTLADTQYF. CDR3 in DNA: TGCAGTGCTAGTTTGGGGACTACCCTTGCAGATACGCAGTATTTT.

The rearrangement joins TRBV20-1 to TRBJ2-3, with 9 bases that match TRBD2. Germline CDR1 is DFQATT and CDR2 is SNEGSKA (reference sequence). V shed 4 bases and J 2 bases; nucleotides not matched to a gene: 4. The CDR3 runs to 14 residues. CDR3: CSAKSSGNTDTQYF. CDR3 in DNA: TGCAGTGCTAAGTCTAGCGGGAACACAGATACGCAGTATTTT.

The count of this clonotype is one. One end of the junction varies from germline; a read error may be responsible. The chain uses TRBV2 and TRBJ1-5, with 11 bases matching TRBD1. CDR1 and CDR2 (germline): SNHLY, FYNNEI. The CDR3 is made up of 15 amino acids. The CDR3 here is CTSRGTGGRHQPQHF. The CDR3, as DNA: TGTACCAGCAGGGGGACAGGGGGTCGGCATCAGCCCCAGCATTTT.

V is TRBV14 and J is TRBJ1-2; TRBD1 matches at 11 bases. Germline CDR1 reads SGHDN; CDR2 reads FVKESK. The junction had 6 bases not matched to a gene; V was cut back by 0 bases and J by 3 bases. The CDR3 is 17 amino acids. The CDR3, as DNA: TGTGCCAGCAGCCAAGATATTGGGACAGGGGGATACTATGGCTACACCTTC. Translation: CASSQDIGTGGYYGYTF.

This chain connects TRBV5-1 to TRBJ2-1; 7 nucleotides match TRBD2. Germline CDR1 reads SGHRS; CDR2 reads YFSETQ. The ends lost 0 bases at V and 10 bases at J; junction bases unmatched: 13. This CDR3 has 16 amino acids. CDR3 sequence reads: CASSLAGAAGLSEQFF. In nucleotides, the CDR3 is TGCGCCAGCAGCTTGGCCGGGGCAGCGGGGTTATCAGAGCAGTTCTTC.

This clonotype was detected only a few times. The chain is built from TRBV7-9 and TRBJ2-2, with D possibly called TRBD1 or TRBD2 (5 bases each). Germline V lookup: CDR1 SEHNR, CDR2 FQNEAQ (reference sequence). The CDR3 runs to 15 residues. Trimming pared 3 bases from V and 4 bases from J, leaving 12 bases between. The CDR3 DNA is TGTGCCAGCAGCTTCGGCAGGGACCTCACCGGGGAGCTGTTTTTT. Amino acids: CASSFGRDLTGELFF. The variable domain in full, with the rest retrieved from reference TRBV7-9 and TRBJ2-2, is DTGVSQNPRHKITKRGQNVTFRCDPISEHNRLYWYRQTLGQGPEFLTYFQNEAQLEKSRLLSDRFSAERPKGSFSTLEIQRTEQGDSAMYLCASSFGRDLTGELFFGEGSRLTVL.

The chain uses TRBV11-2 and TRBJ1-3; 7 bases line up with TRBD1. J was trimmed by 0 bases and V by 5 bases; bases with no gene match: 13. The CDR3 loop spans 18 amino acids. From germline, CDR1 is SGHAT and CDR2 FQNNGV. In DNA form, the CDR3 reads TGTGCCAGCAGCCACTACGGGGGCAGGGACAGCTCTGGAAACACCATATATTTT. Translating gives CASSHYGGRDSSGNTIYF.

This clonotype was detected a few times. The chain is built from TRBV5-8 and TRBJ1-2; 9 bases line up with TRBD1. The CDR3 length is 15 residues. V lost 3 bases, J lost 1 base, and 4 bases stayed unmatched. Germline V gene sequence: CDR1 SGHTS, CDR2 YDEGEE. The CDR3 loop is CASSSRQGDNYGYTF. CDR3 DNA sequence: TGTGCCAGCAGCTCGCGACAGGGGGATAACTATGGCTACACCTTC.

V gene TRBV6-2 or TRBV6-3 combines with J gene TRBJ2-2; possible D gene TRBD2, 6 bases. Between the trimmed V and J ends, which lost 6 bases and 4 bases, there was a span of 12 bases. This CDR3 comprises 14 residues. Germline lookup yields CDR1 MNHEY and CDR2 SVGEGT. As DNA, the CDR3 is TGTGCCAGCAGCATGGGACTGCCCACCGGGGAGCTGTTTTTT. Translation gives CASSMGLPTGELFF.

This clonotype was detected a few times. This chain uses TRBV18 with TRBJ1-2; TRBD1 agrees at 7 bases. J gave up 3 bases and V 2 bases, and 0 bases lay outside the gene matches. CDR1 KGHSH and CDR2 LQKENI come from the germline V gene. The CDR3 sequence is 13 residues long. CDR3 nucleotide sequence: TGTGCCAGCTCACCAACAGGGGACTATGGCTACACCTTC. Translated: CASSPTGDYGYTF.

This clonotype was detected a few times. The chain joins TRBV19 to TRBJ1-1; D might be TRBD1 (5 bases). Trimming pared 7 bases from V and 0 bases from J, leaving 9 bases between. Per the germline V gene, CDR1 is LNHDA and CDR2 is SQIVND (reference sequence). This CDR3 region has 13 residues. The CDR3 bases are TGTGCCAGTAATCAGGGAATGAACACTGAAGCTTTCTTT. The encoded protein is CASNQGMNTEAFF.

The chain recombines TRBV29-1 with TRBJ2-7; either TRBD1 or TRBD2 may fit D (6 bases each). Trimming took 7 bases from V and 4 from J, leaving 14 bases between them. This CDR3 region has 12 residues. In germline, CDR1 is SQVTM, CDR2 ANQGSEA. The CDR3, as DNA: TGCAGCGCCCTTGGGGGGCGGTACGAGCAGTACTTC. It is translated as CSALGGRYEQYF.

The chain is built from TRBV20-1 and TRBJ2-2; tentatively, D is TRBD1 (6 bases). The CDR3 spans 16 residues. Per germline, CDR1 DFQATT and CDR2 SNEGSKA (reference sequence). V was clipped by 2 bases and J by 6 bases, with 19 bases between them. The CDR3 loop reads CSARPMGAGDAGELFF. The CDR3 DNA is TGCAGTGCTAGACCCATGGGGGCGGGCGACGCCGGGGAGCTGTTTTTT.